These 26 T cell receptor beta chains originate from one sample sequenced in a study of tumor T cells in aggressive B-cell lymphoma. Sequencing used immunoSEQ multiplex PCR; TCRdb keeps in-frame clones, though not all of them. The sample consists of about 2,800 clones, around 89% of them appearing once. Sequenced material: tumor tissue. Every receptor here comes from an adult with diffuse large B cell lymphoma.

This clone was recorded a few times. The chain combines TRBV11-2 with TRBJ2-1; D perhaps matches TRBD2 (5 bases). The CDR3 has 14 residues. Trimming left V 5 bases short and J 0 bases short, with 8 bases between. Per the germline V gene, CDR1 is SGHAT and CDR2 is FQNNGV. CDR3: CASSRRLSYNEQFF. Written as DNA, the CDR3 is TGTGCCAGCAGCCGGAGGCTCTCCTACAATGAGCAGTTCTTC.

The chain combines TRBV6-1 with TRBJ2-4, with TRBD2 as a possible D gene (5 bases). V was trimmed by 0 bases and J by 5 bases, leaving 14 bases between them. The CDR3 is 16 amino acids. The V gene's germline CDR1 is MNHNS and CDR2 SASEGT. CDR3 sequence: CASSEAKGAGQNIQYF. CDR3 nucleotides: TGTGCCAGCAGTGAAGCGAAGGGAGCCGGCCAAAACATTCAGTACTTC.

As DNA, the CDR3 is TGTGCCAGCAGGGGGGACACTTTCACCGGGGAGCTGTTTTTT. As protein: CASRGDTFTGELFF. The genes are TRBV9 and TRBJ2-2; possible D gene TRBD1, 6 bases. V lost 5 bases and J lost 4, with 12 bases in between. The V gene's germline CDR1 is SGDLS and CDR2 YYNGEE. The CDR3 extends over 14 amino acids.

The J gene is TRBJ1-4, the V gene TRBV4-1; TRBD1 matches at 11 bases. Looked up from germline, CDR1 is MGHRA and CDR2 is YSYEKL. CDR3 length equals 17 residues. The V gene end was trimmed by 4 bases and the J gene end by 4 bases; junction bases not matched to a gene: 8. The chain's CDR3 is CASSPRDRGVRNEKLFF. CDR3 DNA: TGCGCCAGCAGCCCCCGGGACAGGGGGGTCCGTAATGAAAAACTGTTTTTT.

This clone has only a few counts. This sequence joins TRBV27 and TRBJ1-1; D is unresolved. This CDR3 comprises 13 residues. Between the trimmed V and J ends, which lost 5 bases and 0 bases, there was a span of 7 bases. In germline, CDR1 is MNHEY, CDR2 SMNVEV (reference sequence). CDR3 sequence (DNA): TGTGCCAGCAGTCTTCAGGTGAACACTGAAGCTTTCTTT. Translation gives CASSLQVNTEAFF.

This sequence joins TRBV7-9 and TRBJ2-1; 7 nucleotides align to TRBD1. This CDR3 is built from 17 residues. With 4 bases clipped from V and 0 bases from J, the junction kept 9 bases outside the gene matches. Germline values: CDR1 SEHNR, CDR2 FQNEAQ (reference sequence). CDR3 protein: CASSSESTGSSYNEQFF. DNA of the CDR3: TGTGCCAGCAGCTCAGAATCGACAGGGAGCTCCTACAATGAGCAGTTCTTC.

The chain uses TRBV9 and TRBJ2-3; 8 bases agree with TRBD2. V was clipped by 1 base and J by 3 bases; unmatched bases: 7. CDR1 and CDR2 from the germline V gene are SGDLS and YYNGEE. The CDR3 is 16 amino acids. For the CDR3, the DNA is TGTGCCAGCAGCGTAACTGGGGGCGGGGGGACAGATACGCAGTATTTT. Translated, it gives CASSVTGGGGTDTQYF.

This chain joins TRBV5-1 and TRBJ2-1; 7 bases are a match to TRBD1. The CDR3 runs to 11 residues. The V gene end was trimmed by 8 bases and the J gene end by 6 bases; junction bases not matched to a gene: 2. The V gene's germline CDR1 is SGHRS and CDR2 YFSETQ. This CDR3 reads CASSGGNEQFF. The CDR3 DNA follows: TGCGCCAGTTCAGGGGGCAATGAGCAGTTCTTC.

The genes are TRBV18 and TRBJ2-7; a possible D gene is TRBD1 (6 bases). Deletions cut 5 bases from V and 2 bases from J, with 10 bases between. CDR3 size: 13 residues. Germline V gives CDR1 KGHSH, CDR2 LQKENI. The CDR3 spells CASSKDSTYEQYF. CDR3 coding DNA: TGTGCCAGCTCAAAGGACAGCACCTACGAGCAGTACTTC.

V usage is TRBV5-1 and J usage is TRBJ1-1, with TRBD1 as a possible D gene (6 bases). This CDR3 spans 14 amino acids. Between the trimmed V and J ends, which lost 2 bases and 6 bases, there was a span of 14 bases. CDR1 and CDR2 from the germline V gene are SGHRS and YFSETQ. The CDR3 sequence is CASSFTAGAPEAFF. The DNA of the CDR3 is TGCGCCAGCAGCTTCACCGCAGGGGCACCTGAAGCTTTCTTT.

V is TRBV2 and J is TRBJ1-1; 8 positions agree with TRBD1. Trimming removed 9 bases from V and 1 base from J; junction bases left unmatched: 16. Germline values: CDR1 SNHLY, CDR2 FYNNEI. The CDR3 is made up of 17 amino acids. CDR3 residues: CARRWGQALPQNTEAFF. Written as DNA, the CDR3 is TGTGCCAGACGTTGGGGACAGGCGCTCCCACAGAACACTGAAGCTTTCTTT. Filled out from reference TRBV2 and TRBJ1-1, the complete variable domain reads EPEVTQTPSHQVTQMGQEVILRCVPISNHLYFYWYRQILGQKVEFLVSFYNNEISEKSEIFDDQFSVERPDGSNFTLKIRSTKLEDSAMYFCARRWGQALPQNTEAFFGQGTRLTVV.

In DNA form, the CDR3 reads TGTGCCAGCAGCTCTGGACACACAGTGGAGCCCCAGCATTTT. Its protein is CASSSGHTVEPQHF. V is TRBV5-8 and J is TRBJ1-5; D possibly corresponds to TRBD1 (5 bases). The germline V gene has CDR1 SGHTS and CDR2 YDEGEE. This CDR3 spans 14 amino acids. V was clipped by 3 bases and J by 8 bases, with 15 bases between them.

The chain employs TRBV27 and TRBJ2-5; 7 nucleotides agree with TRBD1. V lost 1 base to trimming and J lost 5 bases; unmatched junction nucleotides: 10. The CDR3 sequence is 16 residues long. Germline loops: CDR1 MNHEY, CDR2 SMNVEV (reference sequence). CDR3 DNA: TGTGCCAGCAGTTTATTTAAGAATACAGGGGTCGAGACCCAGTACTTC. It specifies CASSLFKNTGVETQYF.

This clone was observed a handful of times. The V call is TRBV19, the J call TRBJ2-1; the D gene is possibly TRBD2 (5 bases). The ends were cut back, 3 bases at V and 4 bases at J, with 13 bases in the middle. The CDR3 totals 15 residues. In germline, CDR1 is LNHDA, CDR2 SQIVND (reference sequence). The CDR3, as DNA: TGTGCCAGTAGTATCCCTCGGGGTAGATACAATGAGCAGTTCTTC. Encoded protein: CASSIPRGRYNEQFF.

The chain is built from TRBV19 and TRBJ1-2; D is possibly TRBD1 (5 bases). V was trimmed by 3 bases and J by 0 bases, leaving 11 bases between them. The CDR3 length is 15 residues. CDR1 and CDR2 from the germline V gene are LNHDA and SQIVND (reference sequence). The chain's CDR3 is CASSMRTRTNYGYTF. CDR3 bases: TGTGCCAGTAGTATGAGGACACGAACTAACTATGGCTACACCTTC.

Of note for this clone: One end of the junction is discordant with germline, which a read error may explain. The rearrangement links TRBV19 to TRBJ1-4; 7 positions agree with TRBD1. This CDR3 comprises 14 residues. CDR1 and CDR2 from the germline V gene are LNHDA and SQIVND (reference sequence). In nucleotides, the CDR3 is TGTGTCAGTAGGCAGGGGGCAACTAATGAAAAACTGTTTTTT. Encoded protein: CVSRQGATNEKLFF. The full variable domain, completed using reference TRBV19 and TRBJ1-4, is DGGITQSPKYLFRKEGQNVTLSCEQNLNHDAMYWYRQDPGQGLRLIYYSQIVNDFQKGDIAEGYSVSREKKESFPLTVTSAQKNPTAFYLCVSRQGATNEKLFFGSGTQLSVL.

The V call is TRBV28, the J call TRBJ2-5; D may be TRBD1 (6 bases). The CDR3 length is 15 residues. V dropped 5 bases and J dropped 6 bases, with 19 bases sitting between them. Germline V gene data show CDR1 as MDHEN and CDR2 as SYDVKM. The CDR3 loop reads CASSPLTQGIQTQYF. The CDR3 DNA is TGTGCCAGCAGTCCCCTCACACAGGGAATCCAGACCCAGTACTTC.

This chain uses TRBV5-6 with TRBJ1-1, with D possibly matching TRBD1 (6 bases). The CDR3 has 16 residues. V lost 0 bases and J 6 bases, leaving 18 bases between the germline ends. The V gene's germline CDR1 is SGHDT and CDR2 YYEEEE. In nucleotides, the CDR3 is TGTGCCAGCAGCTTGGGCTTAAGGACAGTAACGCCTGAAGCTTTCTTT. Its protein is CASSLGLRTVTPEAFF.

The genes are TRBV15 and TRBJ2-1; 8 bases are a match to TRBD2. CDR1 is LNHNV and CDR2 is YYDKDF in the germline V gene (reference sequence). This CDR3 has 16 amino acids. V lost 3 bases to trimming and J lost 4 bases; unmatched junction nucleotides: 8. The CDR3 region is CATSSLSGETYNEQFF. CDR3 DNA sequence: TGTGCCACCAGCAGCCTTAGCGGGGAGACTTACAATGAGCAGTTCTTC.

The CDR3 sequence: CASSPFGQVNTEAFF. CDR3 DNA sequence: TGTGCCAGCAGCCCCTTTGGACAGGTGAACACTGAAGCTTTCTTT. This chain links TRBV7-8 with TRBJ1-1; 7 nucleotides line up with TRBD1. This CDR3 contains 15 residues. J lost 0 bases, V lost 5 bases, and 6 bases had no gene match. Germline V lookup: CDR1 SGHVS, CDR2 FQNEAQ.

The V gene is TRBV7-8, the J gene TRBJ1-6; D perhaps matches TRBD1 (5 bases). This CDR3 has 15 amino acids. V dropped 1 base and J dropped 7 bases, with 11 bases sitting between them. CDR1 is SGHVS, CDR2 FQNEAQ, per germline. CDR3 residues: CASSLVGDENSPLHF. CDR3 in DNA: TGTGCCAGCAGCTTAGTAGGGGATGAGAATTCACCCCTCCACTTT. The variable domain in full, with the rest retrieved from reference TRBV7-8 and TRBJ1-6, is GAGVSQSPRYKVAKRGQDVALRCDPISGHVSLFWYQQALGQGPEFLTYFQNEAQLDKSGLPSDRFFAERPEGSVSTLKIQRTQQEDSAVYLCASSLVGDENSPLHFGNGTRLTVT.

V is TRBV30 and J is TRBJ2-7; a weak D match, TRBD2 (6 bases). In germline, CDR1 is GTSNPN, CDR2 SVGIG (reference sequence). This CDR3 is built from 14 residues. V lost 0 bases and J 3 bases, leaving 12 bases between the germline ends. The CDR3 DNA sequence: TGTGCCTGGAGTGTAGGTAGCGGTTACTACGAGCAGTACTTC. Amino acids: CAWSVGSGYYEQYF.

The V and J genes are TRBV11-1 and TRBJ1-1, with D perhaps TRBD1 (5 bases). The CDR3 length is 13 residues. The germline CDR1 and CDR2 sequences are SGHAT and FQDESV (reference sequence). With 4 bases removed from V and 4 bases from J, the gap between germline ends came to 10 bases. The CDR3 sequence is CASSYDRSTEAFF. CDR3 nucleotides: TGTGCCAGCAGCTATGACAGAAGCACTGAAGCTTTCTTT.

The V gene is TRBV9, the J gene TRBJ2-1, with D tentatively TRBD1 (6 bases). V dropped 0 bases and J dropped 1 base, with 8 bases sitting between them. The V gene's germline CDR1 is SGDLS and CDR2 YYNGEE. The CDR3 totals 15 residues. CDR3 amino acids: CASSVGGRSYNEQFF. CDR3 coding DNA: TGTGCCAGCAGCGTAGGGGGGCGATCCTACAATGAGCAGTTCTTC.

The chain joins TRBV10-3 to TRBJ1-6, with D maybe TRBD1 (5 bases). The CDR3 has 13 residues. The germline CDR1 and CDR2 sequences are ENHRY and SYGVKD. V lost 7 bases, J lost 3 bases, and 7 bases lay in between. The CDR3 coding sequence is TGTGCCATCAAAGACAGCTATAATTCACCCCTCCACTTT. Translated: CAIKDSYNSPLHF.

The genes are TRBV9 and TRBJ1-2; 7 nucleotides align to TRBD1. From germline, CDR1 is SGDLS and CDR2 YYNGEE. The CDR3 is made up of 15 amino acids. V was clipped by 4 bases and J by 2 bases; unmatched bases: 8. The CDR3 DNA follows: TGTGCCAGCAGCCCAAGACAGGGTTCGAACTATGGCTACACCTTC. Its translation: CASSPRQGSNYGYTF.